The subject of this entry is one T cell receptor (beta chain). The target antigen is unknown. The sample belongs to a study of shared clonotypes between healthy human individuals. The split of CD4+ cells yielded CD45RA+ naive and CD45RA-negative memory subsets. Trimming took off 7 bases at V and 6 bases at J, with 10 bases between the two ends. CDR1 is MNHNS, CDR2 SASEGT, per germline. The CDR3 is 11 residues long. The authors split each subset's genomic DNA evenly across several immunoSEQ plates. Profiling relied on immunoSEQ multiplex PCR, and the TCRdb table lists in-frame clones only, not all of them. The sample lists about 2.3 million clones; roughly 93% were seen once. Study-level results: Sequencing depth was expected to affect clonotype sharing among donors.

Sequenced: naive CD4+ T cells from PBMCs. Described subset: CD45RA+ positively selected. The chain has TRBV6-1 and TRBJ2-7; D remains unclear. The TCR was taken from a man between 18 and 29 years old in good health. Some clones in this sample may be carry-over from other donors' samples. CDR3 coding DNA: TGTGCCAGCACGAATACCTTCGAGCAGTACTTC. Translating gives CASTNTFEQYF.